Listed here are 8 T cell receptor beta chains from one sample, sequenced in a study of blood T cell repertoires in COVID-19. Profiled with immunoSEQ multiplex PCR; TCRdb holds only in-frame clones, not every one. The sample gives under 95,000 clones, more than 75% of which show up once; roughly 6.8% is in the top ten. The sequenced sample consisted of peripheral blood. These TCRs come from a human donor with acute or convalescent COVID-19. The donor label of this sample is uncertain.

The rearrangement joins TRBV2 to TRBJ1-3; TRBD1 might be the D (5 bases). The V end was cut by 6 bases, the J end by 7 bases, with 10 bases between. Germline V lookup: CDR1 SNHLY, CDR2 FYNNEI. This CDR3 contains 12 residues. The CDR3 region is CASSSRVNTIYF. CDR3 in DNA: TGTGCCAGCAGCTCCAGGGTCAACACCATATATTTT.

This chain links TRBV5-4 with TRBJ2-1; 12 bases agree with TRBD1. V was pared by 4 bases and J by 7 bases, with 9 bases of the junction left unmatched. The CDR3 consists of 16 residues. Germline lookup yields CDR1 SGHNT and CDR2 YYREEE (reference sequence). This CDR3 is CASSTGTGGGKNEQFF. In DNA, the CDR3 is TGTGCCAGCAGCACCGGGACAGGGGGCGGCAAGAATGAGCAGTTCTTC.

The chain has TRBV18 and TRBJ1-2, with D unclear. Trimming took off 0 bases at V and 4 bases at J, with 9 bases between the two ends. Germline V lookup: CDR1 KGHSH, CDR2 LQKENI. The CDR3 runs to 14 residues. The CDR3 nucleotides are TGTGCCAGCTCACCACCTACGGTCGTCTATGGCTACACCTTC. Protein sequence: CASSPPTVVYGYTF.

The CDR3 sequence: CASSIAGGWETQYF. Written as DNA, the CDR3 is TGTGCCAGCAGCATAGCGGGGGGCTGGGAGACCCAGTACTTC. V usage is TRBV3-1 (or the pseudogene TRBV3-2) and J usage is TRBJ2-5; TRBD2 agrees at 10 bases. The trim removed 5 bases at V and 5 bases at J, leaving 5 bases unmatched. Per germline, CDR1 LGHDT and CDR2 YNNKEL (reference sequence). The CDR3 is 14 residues long.

This clone showed up just once. This chain joins TRBV5-1 and TRBJ2-7; perhaps TRBD1 as D (6 bases). Trimming left V 3 bases short and J 1 base short, with 11 bases between. The CDR3 runs 14 residues. Germline V gene lookup returns CDR1 SGHRS and CDR2 YFSETQ. The CDR3 DNA sequence: TGCGCCAGCAGCTCAGGGCAGGGGTCCTACGAGCAGTACTTC. Translated, it gives CASSSGQGSYEQYF.

The rearrangement joins TRBV7-3 to TRBJ2-5; 7 bases are a match to TRBD2. This CDR3 comprises 13 residues. Unmatched junction bases numbered 2, after V lost 3 bases and J lost 4 bases. Germline V gene data show CDR1 as SGHTA and CDR2 as FQGTGA. The CDR3 DNA reads as TGTGCCAGCAGCTTCACGGGAGGAGAGACCCAGTACTTC. It codes for CASSFTGGETQYF.

This chain links TRBV5-1 with TRBJ2-5, with D uncertain. The length of the CDR3 is 14 residues. CDR1 is SGHRS, CDR2 YFSETQ, per germline. Trimming shortened V by 5 bases and J by 1 base, and 12 bases separated the two germline ends. Written as DNA, the CDR3 is TGCGCCAGCAGTCCCGTCCCCGGCCAAGAGACCCAGTACTTC. This sequence encodes CASSPVPGQETQYF.

The genes are TRBV5-4 and TRBJ2-5, with 11 positions matching TRBD2. CDR1 and CDR2 from the germline V gene are SGHNT and YYREEE (reference sequence). This CDR3 is 17 amino acids long. V lost 4 bases and J lost 4; bases outside the gene matches: 12. The CDR3 DNA sequence: TGTGCCAGCAGCGGTAGCGGGGGGGCCTTTATCGGAGAGACCCAGTACTTC. Translating it yields CASSGSGGAFIGETQYF.